The rows below give T cell receptor beta chains drawn from one sample of a study of beta chain features in type 1 diabetes. The data were produced by immunoSEQ multiplex PCR, yet TCRdb's version contains in-frame clones alone and is incomplete. The data contain 300,000 to 350,000 clones, around 15% of them singletons. Sequenced material: central memory CD4+ T cells from blood. These receptors were taken from a man under 40 in good health. Both conserved end residues are part of each CDR3. The D gene is left open where the match is weak. Size tells how often a clone was seen (once, few, many) or the class of an expanded clone, and some rows leave it out.

j_gene: TRBJ1-1
d_gene: -
abundance: few
v_gene: TRBV7-3
CDR3aa: CASSLKGTEAFF
CDR3nt: TGTGCCAGCAGCTTAAAGGGCACTGAAGCTTTCTTT

j_gene: TRBJ2-5
d_gene: -
abundance: -
v_gene: TRBV9
CDR3aa: CASSLETTQYF
CDR3nt: TGTGCCAGCAGCCTAGAGACGACCCAGTACTTC

j_gene: TRBJ2-5
d_gene: TRBD2
abundance: -
v_gene: TRBV27
CDR3aa: CAKTSGSFMGETQYF
CDR3nt: TGTGCCAAGACTAGCGGGAGCTTCATGGGGGAGACCCAGTACTTC

j_gene: TRBJ1-1
d_gene: TRBD1
abundance: few
v_gene: TRBV13
CDR3aa: CASSRKGQGITEAFF
CDR3nt: TGTGCCAGCAGCCGGAAAGGACAGGGCATCACTGAAGCTTTCTTT

j_gene: TRBJ2-1
d_gene: TRBD1
abundance: -
v_gene: TRBV6-5
CDR3aa: CASKDRAGYNEQFF
CDR3nt: TGTGCCAGCAAGGACAGGGCGGGCTACAATGAGCAGTTCTTC

j_gene: TRBJ1-2
d_gene: -
abundance: -
v_gene: TRBV5-4
CDR3aa: CASSFDGPGGYTF
CDR3nt: TGTGCCAGCAGCTTCGACGGACCGGGCGGCTACACCTTC

j_gene: TRBJ2-1
d_gene: TRBD2
abundance: few
v_gene: TRBV5-4
CDR3aa: CASRLSTGGQEQFF
CDR3nt: TGTGCCAGCAGGTTGTCCACGGGGGGGCAGGAGCAGTTCTTC

j_gene: TRBJ2-3
d_gene: -
abundance: -
v_gene: TRBV9
CDR3aa: CASSVSGTVRFTDTQYF
CDR3nt: TGTGCCAGCAGCGTTAGCGGGACAGTAAGGTTCACAGATACGCAGTATTTT

j_gene: TRBJ1-1
d_gene: -
abundance: -
v_gene: TRBV9
CDR3aa: CASSVVAPGEAFF
CDR3nt: TGTGCCAGCAGCGTAGTGGCCCCCGGGGAGGCTTTCTTT

j_gene: TRBJ2-3
d_gene: TRBD2
abundance: few
v_gene: TRBV19
CDR3aa: CASSTTSGGVLTDTQYF
CDR3nt: TGTGCCAGTAGTACAACTAGCGGGGGGGTCTTGACAGATACGCAGTATTTT

j_gene: TRBJ1-5
d_gene: TRBD1
abundance: few
v_gene: TRBV28
CDR3aa: CASSSATGFNQPQHF
CDR3nt: TGTGCCAGCAGTTCCGCGACAGGGTTCAATCAGCCCCAGCATTTT

j_gene: TRBJ1-2
d_gene: -
abundance: few
v_gene: TRBV4-3
CDR3aa: CASSQEQANYGYTF
CDR3nt: TGCGCCAGCAGCCAAGAGCAGGCTAACTATGGCTACACCTTC

j_gene: TRBJ1-2
d_gene: -
abundance: -
v_gene: TRBV29-1
CDR3aa: CSVGGSAGYTF
CDR3nt: TGCAGCGTTGGGGGGAGCGCGGGCTACACCTTC

j_gene: TRBJ2-1
d_gene: TRBD1
abundance: few
v_gene: TRBV19
CDR3aa: CASENRQGSYNEQFF
CDR3nt: TGTGCCAGCGAAAACCGACAGGGCTCCTACAATGAGCAGTTCTTC

j_gene: TRBJ1-4
d_gene: -
abundance: -
v_gene: TRBV7-8
CDR3aa: CASSLRAGFNEKLFF
CDR3nt: TGTGCCAGCAGCTTAAGGGCAGGTTTTAATGAAAAACTGTTTTTT

j_gene: TRBJ1-6
d_gene: TRBD1
abundance: -
v_gene: TRBV9
CDR3aa: CASSVAGRGNSPLHF
CDR3nt: TGTGCCAGCAGCGTAGCGGGCAGGGGGAACTCACCCCTCCACTTT

j_gene: TRBJ1-6
d_gene: -
abundance: -
v_gene: TRBV7-8
CDR3aa: CATSDRSLPLHF
CDR3nt: TGTGCCACCAGTGACAGGTCCTTGCCCCTCCACTTT

j_gene: TRBJ1-5
d_gene: -
abundance: few
v_gene: TRBV7-8
CDR3aa: CASSLGPGELNQPQHF
CDR3nt: TGTGCCAGCAGCTTAGGGCCAGGCGAGTTGAATCAGCCCCAGCATTTT

j_gene: TRBJ2-3
d_gene: -
abundance: -
v_gene: TRBV10-3
CDR3aa: CAISESMGQATDTQYF
CDR3nt: TGTGCCATCAGTGAGTCGATGGGTCAGGCCACAGATACGCAGTATTTT

j_gene: TRBJ2-1
d_gene: TRBD1
abundance: -
v_gene: TRBV5-1
CDR3aa: CASSPGTGLLEQFF
CDR3nt: TGCGCCAGCAGCCCCGGGACAGGCCTGCTAGAGCAGTTCTTC

j_gene: TRBJ2-5
d_gene: TRBD2
abundance: -
v_gene: TRBV5-6
CDR3aa: CASSFGTSEETQYF
CDR3nt: TGTGCCAGCAGCTTTGGGACTAGCGAAGAGACCCAGTACTTC

j_gene: TRBJ2-5
d_gene: TRBD2
abundance: many
v_gene: TRBV4-2
CDR3aa: CASSTGLAGGGETQYF
CDR3nt: TGTGCCAGCAGCACTGGACTAGCGGGAGGAGGGGAGACCCAGTACTTC

j_gene: TRBJ1-5
d_gene: -
abundance: many
v_gene: TRBV10-3
CDR3aa: CAIAAASNQPQHF
CDR3nt: TGTGCCATCGCGGCGGCTAGCAATCAGCCCCAGCATTTT

j_gene: TRBJ2-1
d_gene: -
abundance: many
v_gene: TRBV21-1
CDR3aa: CASSKLGQFYNEQFF
CDR3nt: TGTGCCAGCAGCAAATTGGGTCAGTTTTACAATGAGCAGTTCTTC

j_gene: TRBJ2-5
d_gene: TRBD2
abundance: -
v_gene: TRBV14
CDR3aa: CASSHGLAGGVETQYF
CDR3nt: TGTGCCAGCAGCCACGGACTAGCGGGAGGGGTAGAGACCCAGTACTTC

j_gene: TRBJ2-1
d_gene: TRBD2
abundance: many
v_gene: TRBV11-2
CDR3aa: CASSSLAGGHWKQFF
CDR3nt: TGTGCCAGCAGCTCACTAGCGGGGGGACATTGGAAGCAGTTCTTC

j_gene: TRBJ2-5
d_gene: TRBD2
abundance: -
v_gene: TRBV28
CDR3aa: CASSPWGQRGRSQETQYF
CDR3nt: TGTGCCAGCAGTCCCTGGGGCCAGCGGGGGAGATCCCAAGAGACCCAGTACTTC

j_gene: TRBJ2-6
d_gene: TRBD1
abundance: -
v_gene: TRBV10-1
CDR3aa: CASRRDREGPGANVLTF
CDR3nt: TGCGCCAGCAGGAGGGACAGGGAGGGCCCTGGGGCCAACGTCCTGACTTTC

j_gene: TRBJ1-5
d_gene: -
abundance: -
v_gene: TRBV6-5
CDR3aa: CASREGNQPQHF
CDR3nt: TGTGCCAGCAGGGAGGGAAATCAGCCCCAGCATTTT

j_gene: TRBJ2-2
d_gene: -
abundance: few
v_gene: TRBV11-2
CDR3aa: CASSSTVGAANTGELFF
CDR3nt: TGTGCCAGCAGCTCGACCGTCGGGGCGGCGAACACCGGGGAGCTGTTTTTT

j_gene: TRBJ1-1
d_gene: -
abundance: few
v_gene: TRBV16
CDR3aa: CASSPPPQGYTEAFF
CDR3nt: TGTGCCAGCAGCCCCCCGCCACAGGGATACACTGAAGCTTTCTTT

j_gene: TRBJ1-1
d_gene: -
abundance: -
v_gene: TRBV18
CDR3aa: CASSEGGLNTEAFF
CDR3nt: TGTGCCAGCTCGGAGGGGGGCCTGAACACTGAAGCTTTCTTT

j_gene: TRBJ2-5
d_gene: TRBD1
abundance: -
v_gene: TRBV19
CDR3aa: CASSLYRGVGEETQYF
CDR3nt: TGTGCCAGTAGTCTCTACAGGGGGGTTGGTGAAGAGACCCAGTACTTC

j_gene: TRBJ2-2
d_gene: -
abundance: few
v_gene: TRBV11-2
CDR3aa: CASSFSANTGELFF
CDR3nt: TGTGCCAGCAGCTTTTCAGCGAACACCGGGGAGCTGTTTTTT

j_gene: TRBJ1-5
d_gene: -
abundance: few
v_gene: TRBV7-2
CDR3aa: CASSYWDQPQHF
CDR3nt: TGTGCCAGCAGCTATTGGGATCAGCCCCAGCATTTT

j_gene: TRBJ1-5
d_gene: -
abundance: -
v_gene: TRBV6-5
CDR3aa: CATSEGGVSNQPQHF
CDR3nt: TGTGCCACCTCCGAGGGGGGGGTGAGCAATCAGCCCCAGCATTTT

j_gene: TRBJ1-3
d_gene: -
abundance: -
v_gene: TRBV5-1
CDR3aa: CASRPGASGNTIYF
CDR3nt: TGCGCCAGCAGGCCAGGGGCCTCTGGAAACACCATATATTTT

j_gene: TRBJ1-3
d_gene: -
abundance: few
v_gene: TRBV2
CDR3aa: CASSEVWLTSSGNTIYF
CDR3nt: TGTGCCAGCAGTGAAGTTTGGCTCACCTCCTCTGGAAACACCATATATTTT

j_gene: TRBJ1-3
d_gene: -
abundance: many
v_gene: TRBV30
CDR3aa: CACQKQGIGNTIYF
CDR3nt: TGTGCCTGCCAAAAACAGGGTATTGGAAACACCATATATTTT

j_gene: TRBJ1-2
d_gene: -
abundance: few
v_gene: TRBV6-6
CDR3aa: CAAGGGYTF
CDR3nt: TGTGCCGCCGGGGGGGGCTACACCTTC

j_gene: TRBJ2-5
d_gene: TRBD2
abundance: few
v_gene: TRBV7-3
CDR3aa: CASSKSGSLGETQYF
CDR3nt: TGTGCCAGCAGCAAAAGCGGGAGTCTGGGAGAGACCCAGTACTTC

j_gene: TRBJ1-2
d_gene: -
abundance: -
v_gene: TRBV7-8
CDR3aa: CASSLVRGYGYTF
CDR3nt: TGTGCCAGCAGCTTAGTCAGGGGCTATGGCTACACCTTC

j_gene: TRBJ2-1
d_gene: TRBD2
abundance: few
v_gene: TRBV5-1
CDR3aa: CASSFGSGRGYNEQFF
CDR3nt: TGCGCCAGCAGCTTTGGTAGCGGGAGGGGCTACAATGAGCAGTTCTTC

j_gene: TRBJ1-2
d_gene: TRBD1
abundance: few
v_gene: TRBV27
CDR3aa: CASSPEGATSGYTF
CDR3nt: TGTGCCAGCAGTCCCGAGGGGGCGACTAGTGGCTACACCTTC

j_gene: TRBJ2-5
d_gene: -
abundance: few
v_gene: TRBV11-1
CDR3aa: CASSPGPGGETQYF
CDR3nt: TGTGCCAGCAGCCCAGGTCCGGGCGGGGAGACCCAGTACTTC

j_gene: TRBJ2-5
d_gene: -
abundance: few
v_gene: TRBV7-3
CDR3aa: CASSARHQGGGETQYF
CDR3nt: TGTGCCAGCAGCGCCCGCCATCAGGGTGGGGGGGAGACCCAGTACTTC

j_gene: TRBJ1-5
d_gene: -
abundance: -
v_gene: TRBV25-1
CDR3aa: CASSESGTSNQPQHF
CDR3nt: TGTGCCAGCAGTGAATCAGGGACTAGCAATCAGCCCCAGCATTTT

j_gene: TRBJ2-2
d_gene: -
abundance: -
v_gene: TRBV6-5
CDR3aa: CASSYSWRTGELFF
CDR3nt: TGTGCCAGCAGTTACTCGTGGAGGACCGGGGAGCTGTTTTTT

j_gene: TRBJ1-1
d_gene: -
abundance: few
v_gene: TRBV4-1
CDR3aa: CASSPRLGQFTEAFF
CDR3nt: TGCGCCAGCAGCCCACGTTTGGGGCAGTTCACTGAAGCTTTCTTT

j_gene: TRBJ1-1
d_gene: -
abundance: -
v_gene: TRBV5-6
CDR3aa: CASSLRSAEAFF
CDR3nt: TGTGCCAGCAGCTTAAGGAGCGCTGAAGCTTTCTTT

j_gene: TRBJ2-1
d_gene: -
abundance: once
v_gene: TRBV7-2
CDR3aa: CASSFGHYNEQFF
CDR3nt: TGTGCCAGCAGCTTCGGTCACTACAATGAGCAGTTCTTC

j_gene: TRBJ1-5
d_gene: -
abundance: few
v_gene: TRBV18
CDR3aa: CASSPLGGYGQPQHF
CDR3nt: TGTGCCAGCTCACCCCTCGGGGGGTACGGGCAGCCCCAGCATTTT

j_gene: TRBJ2-1
d_gene: -
abundance: -
v_gene: TRBV5-4
CDR3aa: CASSFVPSDEQFF
CDR3nt: TGTGCCAGCAGCTTTGTCCCAAGCGATGAGCAGTTCTTC

j_gene: TRBJ1-2
d_gene: TRBD1
abundance: few
v_gene: TRBV11-3
CDR3aa: CASSLITGGFRNGYTF
CDR3nt: TGTGCCAGCAGCTTGATCACAGGGGGATTTAGGAATGGCTACACCTTC

j_gene: TRBJ1-2
d_gene: -
abundance: many
v_gene: TRBV19
CDR3aa: CASSIDGGTSGYTF
CDR3nt: TGTGCCAGTAGTATAGATGGTGGGACATCCGGCTACACCTTC

j_gene: TRBJ1-5
d_gene: -
abundance: few
v_gene: TRBV11-2
CDR3aa: CASSLAPPSNQPQHF
CDR3nt: TGTGCCAGCAGCTTAGCACCGCCTAGCAATCAGCCCCAGCATTTT

j_gene: TRBJ1-2
d_gene: TRBD1
abundance: -
v_gene: TRBV7-2
CDR3aa: CASSLAGTADLYGYTF
CDR3nt: TGTGCCAGCAGCTTAGCGGGGACAGCCGACCTCTATGGCTACACCTTC